These 25 T cell receptor beta chains originate from one sample sequenced in a study of T cells in women clearing cervical HPV infection. The table came from immunoSEQ multiplex PCR; TCRdb's copy has only in-frame clones and leaves some out. This sample contains around 35,000 clones. The sample taken for sequencing was blood buffy coat. These TCRs come from a woman aged 18-69 years with a cervical HPV16 infection that either progressed to CIN3+ or cleared (not recorded which).

Of note for this clone: The sequence runs out 3 residues before the end of the CDR3; the remainder is reconstructed from the germline J gene. The chain couples TRBV28 to TRBJ2-3; TRBD1 matches 7 bases. This CDR3 comprises 14 residues. V shed 5 bases, J shed 6 bases, and the junction held 8 bases outside the gene matches. From germline, CDR1 is MDHEN and CDR2 SYDVKM. CDR3 sequence reads: CASSLATGADTQYF. CDR3 DNA (partial): TGTGCCAGCAGTCTAGCCACAGGGGCCGATACG.

Comments on this clone: The read finishes 3 residues shy of the CDR3 end, and the germline J gene is used to complete it. The rearrangement uses TRBV9 and TRBJ2-7; D not certain. V lost 2 bases and J lost 3, with 12 bases in between. The CDR3 has 14 amino acids. In germline, CDR1 is SGDLS, CDR2 YYNGEE. The CDR3 reads CASSVAAGNYEQYF. Incomplete CDR3 DNA: TGTGCCAGCAGCGTTGCCGCAGGAAACTACGAG.

With regard to this clone: The CDR3 is cut off 3 residues early in the read; its end comes from the germline J gene. This sequence joins TRBV9 and TRBJ2-7; TRBD1 matches 7 bases. Looked up from germline, CDR1 is SGDLS and CDR2 is YYNGEE. The CDR3 runs to 14 residues. The J segment lost 6 bases and the V segment lost 1 base, leaving 7 bases of the junction unmatched. This CDR3 reads CASSVTGVLSEQYF. CDR3 DNA, as far as it was read: TGTGCCAGCAGCGTAACAGGGGTTCTTAGCGAG.

With regard to this clone: Sequencing ends 3 residues short of the CDR3 end; the germline J gene provides the rest. This chain links TRBV20-1 with TRBJ2-5; a possible D gene is TRBD1 (6 bases). The germline V and J ends were trimmed by 1 base and 5 bases, with 8 bases remaining between them. This CDR3 spans 12 amino acids. CDR1 is DFQATT and CDR2 is SNEGSKA in the germline V gene (reference sequence). The CDR3 DNA, read in part, is TGCAGTGCTAGAGGGACAGTGGAGACC. It yields the protein CSARGTVET. The full CDR3 sequence reads CSARGTVETQYF.

In the case of this clone: Read data end 3 residues before the CDR3 end; the end is taken from the germline J gene. Different DNA sequences within this sample yield the same CDR3. The chain is built from TRBV6-4 and TRBJ2-2; 8 nucleotides agree with TRBD2. Trimming cost V 3 bases and J 4 bases; bases outside gene matches: 1. The germline V gene has CDR1 MRHNA and CDR2 SNTAGT. The CDR3 is 14 residues long. CDR3 loop: CASSERGGTGELFF. The sequenced CDR3 bases are TGTGCCAGCAGTGAACGGGGGGGCACCGGGGAG.

As concerns this clone: The read finishes 3 residues shy of the CDR3 end, and the germline J gene is used to complete it. V and J are TRBV5-4 and TRBJ2-5, with D possibly being TRBD2 (6 bases). Germline values: CDR1 SGHNT, CDR2 YYREEE (reference sequence). Trimming took 2 bases from V and 3 from J, leaving 8 bases between them. This CDR3 has 13 residues. The CDR3 here is CASSLSGEETQYF. The CDR3 DNA, read in part, is TGTGCCAGCAGCTTATCGGGGGAAGAGACC.

In the case of this clone: The read terminates 3 residues ahead of where the CDR3 ends, so the germline J gene completes it. The rearrangement joins TRBV4-1 to TRBJ2-7, with D tentatively TRBD2 (5 bases). V was cut by 1 base and J by 0 bases, with 10 bases left in between. Germline loops: CDR1 MGHRA, CDR2 YSYEKL. The CDR3 has 15 amino acids. Partial CDR3 DNA: TGCGCCAGCAGCCAAGGACATACTAGCTCCTACGAG. It codes for CASSQGHTSSYE. From start to end, the CDR3 is CASSQGHTSSYEQYF.

As to this clone: The read terminates 3 residues before the CDR3 end, so the remaining end is supplied by the germline J gene. V usage is TRBV20-1 and J usage is TRBJ1-1; 8 nucleotides agree with TRBD1. The germline V gene has CDR1 DFQATT and CDR2 SNEGSKA (reference sequence). This CDR3 spans 13 amino acids. The V and J ends lost 3 bases and 3 bases, in that order; junction bases with no gene match: 3. The CDR3: CSARYRGDTEAFF. Incomplete CDR3 DNA: TGCAGTGCTAGGTACAGGGGGGACACTGAA.

With respect to this clone: The CDR3 extends 3 residues past the end of the read, so its final part is completed from the germline J gene. The J gene is TRBJ2-7, the V gene TRBV10-3, with 9 bases aligning to TRBD2. The CDR3 is 13 residues long. Germline-derived CDR1 and CDR2 are ENHRY and SYGVKD. V gave up 5 bases and J gave up 4 bases; unmatched junction bases: 3. This CDR3 reads CAISPTSGYEQYF. Incomplete CDR3 DNA: TGTGCCATCAGTCCGACTAGCGGATACGAG.

The CDR3 sequence is CASSLSGGWGYEQYF. The CDR3 bases that were read are TGTGCCAGCAGCTTATCTGGGGGGTGGGGCTACGAG. The chain is built from TRBV7-9 and TRBJ2-7; maybe TRBD2 (6 bases). The missing CDR3 end, 3 residues past where the read stops, is filled in from the germline J gene. CDR1 and CDR2 from the germline V gene are SEHNR and FQNEAQ (reference sequence). The CDR3 spans 15 residues. The V end was cut by 2 bases, the J end by 3 bases, with 14 bases between.

Worth noting for this clone: The read ends 3 residues early relative to the CDR3; the germline J gene fills the gap. The rearrangement joins TRBV20-1 to TRBJ2-1, with 8 bases that match TRBD2. V shed 1 base, J shed 7 bases, and the junction held 18 bases outside the gene matches. The CDR3 spans 18 residues. Germline CDR1 and CDR2: DFQATT and SNEGSKA (reference sequence). The sequenced CDR3 bases are TGCAGTGCTAGAGCCCCCAGCGGGAGTAATTTTTTGGGGAATGAG. This encodes CSARAPSGSNFLGNE. The full-length CDR3 reads as CSARAPSGSNFLGNEQFF.

A note on this clone: With the read ending 3 residues before the CDR3 end, the germline J gene is used to fill in that end. V is TRBV12-3 or TRBV12-4 and J is TRBJ1-5; tentatively, D is TRBD1 (6 bases). CDR3 length equals 14 residues. Between the trimmed V and J ends, which lost 4 bases and 6 bases, there was a span of 13 bases. The CDR3 loop reads CASSWGQDGQPQHF. The sequenced CDR3 bases are TGTGCCAGCAGTTGGGGGCAAGATGGTCAGCCC.

A note on this clone: Read coverage stops 3 residues before the CDR3 terminus; the germline J gene supplies the remainder. The rearrangement links TRBV7-3 to TRBJ2-3; D is possibly TRBD2 (6 bases). V gave up 0 bases and J gave up 0 bases, with 7 bases separating them. This CDR3 spans 15 amino acids. Germline CDR1 SGHTA, CDR2 FQGTGA. The DNA read from the CDR3 is TGTGCCAGCAGCTTAACGGGGACTAGCACAGATACG. It is translated as CASSLTGTSTDT. The whole CDR3 region reads CASSLTGTSTDTQYF.

Comment on this clone: The read ends 3 residues early relative to the CDR3; the germline J gene fills the gap. The chain joins TRBV20-1 to TRBJ2-3; a possible D gene is TRBD1 (5 bases). V was trimmed by 5 bases and J by 4 bases, leaving 13 bases between them. Germline V gives CDR1 DFQATT, CDR2 SNEGSKA (reference sequence). This CDR3 comprises 13 residues. The sequenced part of the CDR3 DNA is TGCAGTGCTTATACGGCAGGGTCAGATACG. This gives the protein CSAYTAGSDT. The whole CDR3 sequence reads CSAYTAGSDTQYF.

As to this clone: The sequenced fragment ends 3 residues before the CDR3 boundary, so the rest is inferred from the germline J gene. The V call is TRBV16, the J call TRBJ2-5; TRBD1 matches at 7 bases. This CDR3 has 15 amino acids. V lost 0 bases, J lost 2 bases, and 3 bases stayed unmatched. Germline-derived CDR1 and CDR2 are KGHSY and FQNENV. The CDR3: CASSQSRDRQETQYF. The CDR3 bases that were read are TGTGCCAGCAGCCAATCCCGGGACAGACAAGAGACC.

Partial CDR3 DNA: TGTGCCAGCAGCCAACAGGCAGGGGGCAGCCTCGAG. It specifies CASSQQAGGSLE. The CDR3 as a whole reads CASSQQAGGSLEQYF. The rearrangement joins TRBV4-2 to TRBJ2-7; 8 nucleotides match TRBD1. The read gets to within 3 residues of the CDR3 end, and the germline J gene fills in the rest. CDR1 and CDR2 from the germline V gene are LGHNA and YNFKEQ. This CDR3 has 15 amino acids. Losses at the gene ends were 2 bases for V and 6 bases for J; bases not matched to a gene: 9.

For this clone: The read finishes 3 residues shy of the CDR3 end, and the germline J gene is used to complete it. V is TRBV30 and J is TRBJ2-1; TRBD1 aligns across 7 bases. Trimming at V came to 3 bases and at J to 4 bases, leaving 9 bases not matched to a gene. Germline V gene data show CDR1 as GTSNPN and CDR2 as SVGIG (reference sequence). The CDR3 sequence is 15 residues long. The covered CDR3 bases are TGTGCCTGGAGGTTTACGGGGACAGCTTACAATGAG. The encoded protein is CAWRFTGTAYNE. The whole CDR3 sequence reads CAWRFTGTAYNEQFF.

This CDR3 reads CASTPRGNQPQHF. CDR3 DNA (partial): TGTGCCAGCACCCCGCGGGGGAATCAGCCC. The genes are TRBV6-2 or TRBV6-3 and TRBJ1-5, with TRBD1 as a possible D gene (5 bases). Read data end 3 residues before the CDR3 end; the end is taken from the germline J gene. The CDR3 totals 13 residues. V gave up 7 bases and J gave up 4 bases, with 11 bases separating them. Germline-derived CDR1 and CDR2 are MNHEY and SVGEGT.

A remark on this clone: The CDR3 is cut off 3 residues early in the read; its end comes from the germline J gene. The V and J genes are TRBV20-1 and TRBJ1-4; D is unresolved. CDR1 DFQATT and CDR2 SNEGSKA come from the germline V gene (reference sequence). Trimming shortened V by 3 bases and J by 4 bases, and 6 bases separated the two germline ends. CDR3 length: 12 residues. The part of the CDR3 DNA that was read is TGCAGTGCTAGGGCAGATAATGAAAAA. Protein product: CSARADNEK. The full CDR3 reads CSARADNEKLFF.

A remark on this clone: The missing CDR3 end, 3 residues past where the read stops, is filled in from the germline J gene. The genes are TRBV18 and TRBJ1-4; 8 nucleotides match TRBD1. This CDR3 region has 12 residues. Per the germline V gene, CDR1 is KGHSH and CDR2 is LQKENI. The sequenced part of the CDR3 DNA is TGTGCCAGCTCACAGGACAGGGCAGAA. Its translation is CASSQDRAE. From start to end, the CDR3 is CASSQDRAELFF.

Worth noting for this clone: The CDR3 end lies 3 residues beyond the end of the read and is filled in from the germline J gene. V is TRBV20-1 and J is TRBJ1-6, with 9 bases aligning to TRBD1. The CDR3 covers 16 residues. CDR1 is DFQATT, CDR2 SNEGSKA, per germline (reference sequence). V trimming: 4 bases; J trimming: 9 bases; junction bases outside the gene matches: 13. The CDR3 region is CSAIAGETGGVSPLHF. Partial CDR3 DNA: TGCAGTGCTATAGCGGGCGAAACAGGGGGCGTTTCACCC.

A word on this clone: Read data end 3 residues before the CDR3 end; the end is taken from the germline J gene. The chain joins TRBV7-3 to TRBJ1-1; possible D gene TRBD1, 5 bases. Trimming removed 3 bases from V and 6 bases from J, with 11 bases in between. The CDR3 has 13 residues. Per the germline V gene, CDR1 is SGHTA and CDR2 is FQGTGA. The CDR3 protein is CASSFGEGSEAFF. CDR3 DNA, as far as it was read: TGTGCCAGCAGCTTCGGTGAGGGGTCTGAA.

As regards this clone: Sequence at one end of the junction differs from germline and may be a read error. The read gets to within 3 residues of the CDR3 end, and the germline J gene fills in the rest. The chain carries TRBV7-7 and TRBJ1-3; 8 positions match TRBD1. CDR1 SSHAT and CDR2 FNYEAQ come from the germline V gene (reference sequence). This CDR3 contains 15 residues. The part of the CDR3 DNA that was read is TGTGCTAGCAGCTTAGGACAGGGATCCGGAAACACC. This sequence encodes CASSLGQGSGNT. The complete CDR3 reads CASSLGQGSGNTIYF. Based on the CDR3 plus reference TRBV7-7 and TRBJ1-3, the full variable domain is GAGVSQSPRYKVTKRGQDVTLRCDPISSHATLYWYQQALGQGPEFLTYFNYEAQPDKSGLPSDRFSAERPEGSISTLTIQRTEQRDSAMYRCASSLGQGSGNTIYFGEGSWLTVV.

Concerning this clone itself: The CDR3 end is not reached by the read, which stops 3 residues before it; the germline J gene fills it in. The V and J genes are TRBV20-1 and TRBJ2-5; D gene unclear. CDR1 and CDR2 from the germline V gene are DFQATT and SNEGSKA (reference sequence). The CDR3 covers 13 residues. V lost 0 bases and J 5 bases, leaving 10 bases between the germline ends. The CDR3 bases that were read are TGCAGTGCTAGAGATCACCATCGGGAGACC. Amino acids: CSARDHHRET. The CDR3 as a whole reads CSARDHHRETQYF.

Turning to this clone: The read finishes 3 residues shy of the CDR3 end, and the germline J gene is used to complete it. The rearrangement uses TRBV12-3 or TRBV12-4 and TRBJ1-2; a possible D gene is TRBD1 (5 bases). Trimming cost V 1 base and J 6 bases, with 12 bases left between them. The CDR3 spans 14 residues. Partial CDR3 DNA: TGTGCCAGCAGTTTAGGCAGGGCGAGTAATGGC. Its protein is CASSLGRASNG. The whole CDR3 sequence is CASSLGRASNGYTF.